This T cell receptor (beta chain) was recovered during a study of blood T cell repertoires in COVID-19. Study-wide context: Samples representing acute and convalescent COVID-19 were sourced from the United States, Italy and Spain. Nucleic acid was either cDNA or gDNA, and it came from T cells, B-cell-depleted T cells, or PBMCs.

Original analysis: Researchers report that nucleated cell counts were estimated from reference gene primer amplification. The data were produced by immunoSEQ multiplex PCR, yet TCRdb's version contains in-frame clones alone and is incomplete. V and J calls and clone size come straight from that table; D and trimming were deduced from the DNA. The sample lists about 260,000 clones; about 91% were seen once. The CDR3 covers 14 residues. V lost 0 bases to trimming and J lost 3 bases, with 9 bases between them. CDR1 is SGDLS, CDR2 YYNGEE, per germline. In its sample, this clone was seen once. This TCR was sampled from a person between 18 and 30 years old with COVID-19, enrolled during active disease. The sample consisted of peripheral blood. J is TRBJ1-1 and V is TRBV9, with D uncertain. The DNA for the CDR3 is TGTGCCAGCAGCGTAGGAGGATGGGACACTGAAGCTTTCTTT. This sequence encodes CASSVGGWDTEAFF.